This is a list of T cell receptor beta chains from one sample in a study of CD8 T cells in Susac syndrome. One entry per CDR3 protein, called by TCRdb with MiXCR from the immunoSEQ multiplex PCR reads. The profile shows approximately 160,000 distinct CDR3 sequences, 90% to 95% of them singletons. The sample comprised CD4+ T cells from PBMCs. The source of these receptors is a human donor with multiple sclerosis. The CDR3 runs from the conserved cysteine through the conserved F or W. The D gene is left open where the match is weak. Clone size is stated in some rows and not others, as once, few, many or a class when expanded.

>TRBJ2-5|TRBV7-9|-|-
CASSLVAGQSGETQYF
TGTGCCAGCAGCTTAGTGGCGGGACAGTCAGGAGAGACCCAGTACTTC
>TRBJ1-3|TRBV4-2|-|-
CASSQDMAAVSGNTIYF
TGTGCCAGCAGCCAAGATATGGCAGCAGTCTCTGGAAACACCATATATTTT
>TRBJ2-5|TRBV5-4|TRBD1|-
CASSLQGDQETQYF
TGTGCCAGCAGCCTACAGGGGGACCAAGAGACCCAGTACTTC
>TRBJ1-1|TRBV3-1|-|-
CASSQRAGLEAFF
TGTGCCAGCAGCCAACGTGCGGGGCTTGAAGCTTTCTTT
>TRBJ2-6|TRBV5-6|-|-
CASSLAGLAGANVLTF
TGTGCCAGCAGCTTGGCCGGGCTCGCTGGGGCCAACGTCCTGACTTTC
>TRBJ1-6|TRBV6-5|TRBD1|-
CASRLGQGEFPLHF
TGTGCCAGCAGGCTGGGACAGGGGGAGTTTCCCCTCCACTTT
>TRBJ2-5|TRBV5-1|-|-
CASSFSVNQETQYF
TGCGCCAGCAGCTTTAGTGTGAACCAAGAGACCCAGTACTTC
>TRBJ2-6|TRBV6-2/TRBV6-3|-|-
CASGVSGANVLTF
TGTGCCAGTGGAGTCTCTGGGGCCAACGTCCTGACTTTC
>TRBJ2-7|TRBV6-1|-|-
CASRLSPIYEQYF
TGTGCCAGCAGACTATCCCCTATTTACGAGCAGTACTTC
>TRBJ1-2|TRBV7-2|TRBD1|-
CASSPLGGQAYFF
TGTGCCAGCAGCCCCCTTGGGGGACAGGCCTATTTCTTC
>TRBJ1-5|TRBV2|TRBD1|-
CASSTPGTGNQPQHF
TGTGCCAGCAGTACCCCCGGGACAGGGAATCAGCCCCAGCATTTT
>TRBJ2-7|TRBV12-3/TRBV12-4|TRBD2|-
CASLAGGSYEQYF
TGTGCCAGCCTAGCGGGAGGATCCTACGAGCAGTACTTC
>TRBJ1-4|TRBV6-5|-|-
CASSYSMEGWEKLFF
TGTGCCAGCAGTTACTCAATGGAGGGGTGGGAAAAACTGTTTTTT
>TRBJ2-7|TRBV24-1|TRBD1|-
CATSDSGTGSSYEQYF
TGTGCCACCAGTGATTCTGGGACAGGTAGCTCCTACGAGCAGTACTTC
>TRBJ2-6|TRBV5-4|-|-
CASSTGGSGANVLTF
TGTGCCAGCAGCACTGGGGGCTCTGGGGCCAACGTCCTGACTTTC
>TRBJ2-1|TRBV5-5|-|-
CASSLVTYNEQFF
TGTGCCAGCAGCTTAGTGACCTACAATGAGCAGTTCTTC
>TRBJ1-2|TRBV12-3/TRBV12-4|-|-
CASSLEGAAVYGYTF
TGTGCCAGCAGTTTAGAAGGGGCAGCGGTCTATGGCTACACCTTC
>TRBJ2-1|TRBV24-1|-|-
CATSDPGKGDEQFF
TGTGCCACCAGTGACCCGGGGAAAGGGGATGAGCAGTTCTTC
>TRBJ2-5|TRBV2|-|-
CASMNPGEETQYF
TGTGCCAGCATGAATCCGGGGGAGGAGACCCAGTACTTC
>TRBJ1-6|TRBV6-2/TRBV6-3|-|-
CASSTGTEGSPLHF
TGTGCCAGCAGTACCGGGACGGAGGGTTCACCCCTCCACTTT
>TRBJ2-5|TRBV18|-|-
CASSPDIIETQYF
TGTGCCAGCTCACCGGACATTATCGAGACCCAGTACTTC
>TRBJ2-2|TRBV5-1|-|-
CASRSSNGELFF
TGCGCCAGCAGAAGCTCGAACGGGGAGCTGTTTTTT
>TRBJ2-3|TRBV11-2|-|once
CASSRQMGADTQYF
TGTGCCAGCAGCAGACAGATGGGCGCCGATACGCAGTATTTT
>TRBJ1-2|TRBV12-3/TRBV12-4|TRBD1|-
CAIDVGGGYGYTF
TGTGCCATCGACGTAGGGGGCGGCTATGGCTACACCTTC
>TRBJ2-5|TRBV20-1|-|-
CSARDTLVTETQYF
TGCAGTGCTAGGGACACACTAGTAACGGAGACCCAGTACTTC
>TRBJ1-1|TRBV9|TRBD1|once
CASSVGDRGPGFF
TGTGCCAGCAGCGTAGGTGACAGGGGTCCGGGTTTCTTT
>TRBJ1-2|TRBV6-5|TRBD1|-
CASIRRWDRGNGYTF
TGTGCCAGCATACGGAGGTGGGACAGGGGGAATGGCTACACCTTC
>TRBJ1-5|TRBV19|-|-
CASSIDRRLPGGRQSNQPQHF
TGTGCCAGTAGTATAGATCGCCGCCTGCCGGGGGGCCGTCAGAGCAATCAGCCCCAGCATTTT
>TRBJ2-1|TRBV11-2|-|few
CASSRIGGGRDNEQFF
TGTGCCAGCAGCCGAATCGGCGGCGGGCGGGACAATGAGCAGTTCTTC
>TRBJ2-7|TRBV6-2/TRBV6-3|TRBD2|once
CAHSGANSYEQYF
TGTGCCCACAGCGGGGCGAACTCCTACGAGCAGTACTTC
>TRBJ2-7|TRBV6-1|TRBD2|once
CASSPSPPGLDYEQYF
TGTGCCAGCAGCCCGTCCCCCCCGGGACTAGACTACGAGCAGTACTTC
>TRBJ2-5|TRBV7-2|-|-
CASSSGFLKTQYF
TGTGCCAGCAGCTCAGGGTTTCTGAAGACCCAGTACTTC
>TRBJ1-2|TRBV28|-|-
CASSPNIARGGRGAGYTF
TGTGCCAGCAGCCCTAATATAGCCCGGGGGGGCAGGGGTGCTGGCTACACCTTC
>TRBJ2-7|TRBV5-8|-|-
CASNKGITYEQYF
TGTGCCAGCAATAAGGGTATAACCTACGAGCAGTACTTC
>TRBJ1-2|TRBV28|TRBD1|once
CASGTGIYGYTF
TGTGCCAGCGGGACAGGGATCTATGGCTACACCTTC